These T cell receptor beta chains were read from a single sample in a study of T cell repertoires in aging, cancer and after chemotherapy. One entry per CDR3 protein, called by TCRdb with MiXCR from the multiplex PCR reads. Here the sample spans thousands of distinct CDR3 sequences, 64% being singletons. The sample comprised blood. The source is a human donor with a solid tumor. Both conserved end residues are part of each CDR3. D genes are given only for firm matches. Clone size is given for some rows only: seen once, a few or many times, or a class if the clone is expanded.

-	-	TRBV20-1	TRBJ1-6	CSAFREGTYNSPLHF	TGCAGTGCCTTCAGGGAGGGGACCTATAATTCACCCCTCCACTTT
-	-	TRBV7-2	TRBJ1-2	CASSLSGAGGYGYTF	TGTGCCAGCAGCTTGAGCGGGGCCGGCGGCTATGGCTACACCTTC
once	-	TRBV20-1	TRBJ2-1	CSARKGLNEQFF	TGCAGTGCTAGGAAGGGTTTGAATGAGCAGTTCTTC
few	-	TRBV6-5	TRBJ2-1	CASSYQTGGGEQFF	TGTGCCAGCAGTTACCAGACGGGGGGCGGTGAGCAGTTCTTC
-	-	TRBV6-5	TRBJ1-2	CASRRDSNYGYTF	TGTGCCAGCAGGCGCGACAGCAACTATGGCTACACCTTC
-	TRBD2	TRBV6-2/TRBV6-3	TRBJ2-5	CASTFPTSGETQYF	TGTGCCAGCACCTTCCCGACTAGCGGAGAGACCCAGTACTTC
-	-	TRBV7-9	TRBJ1-5	CASSSNTGNQPQHF	TGTGCCAGCAGCTCCAACACGGGCAATCAGCCCCAGCATTTT
-	-	TRBV27	TRBJ2-7	CASSRSGYEQYF	TGTGCCAGCAGTCGCTCGGGCTACGAGCAGTACTTC
few	-	TRBV19	TRBJ2-1	CASSIRAESEQFF	TGTGCCAGTAGTATCCGGGCCGAGAGTGAGCAGTTCTTC
few	-	TRBV19	TRBJ1-6	CASSIDAWGRNSPLHF	TGTGCCAGTAGTATAGACGCGTGGGGGCGAAATTCACCCCTCCACTTT
-	TRBD1	TRBV6-5	TRBJ1-2	CASSYSAGGVGYTF	TGTGCCAGCAGTTACTCGGCAGGGGGGGTCGGCTACACCTTC
-	TRBD1	TRBV12-3/TRBV12-4	TRBJ1-1	CAISPGTVNTEAFF	TGTGCCATCAGTCCCGGGACAGTGAACACTGAAGCTTTCTTT
few	-	TRBV6-5	TRBJ1-6	CASSYTVISYNSPLHF	TGTGCCAGCAGTTACACAGTTATCTCCTATAATTCACCCCTCCACTTT
-	TRBD1	TRBV7-2	TRBJ2-2	CASSLEPSGTGYTGELFF	TGTGCCAGCAGCTTAGAACCCTCCGGGACAGGGTATACCGGGGAGCTGTTTTTT
-	TRBD2	TRBV5-4	TRBJ2-5	CASRVGTSGNQETQYF	TGTGCCAGCAGGGTAGGGACTAGCGGGAACCAAGAGACCCAGTACTTC
few	-	TRBV7-3	TRBJ2-6	CASSSTDSSSGANVLTF	TGTGCCAGCTCCTCGACAGATTCAAGCTCTGGGGCCAACGTCCTGACTTTC